The rows below give T cell receptor beta chains drawn from one sample of a study of identical twins' blood T cells. MiXCR, run by TCRdb on the 5' RACE reads, gives a single entry per CDR3 protein. The table records hundreds of thousands of distinct CDR3 sequences, about 28% of them present only once. Sequencing was performed on PBMCs. These receptors were obtained from a woman aged 18-55 years in good health. Each CDR3 is given with its conserved first and last residue. Each record gives: clone size, V gene, D gene, J gene, CDR3 DNA, CDR3 protein. The D gene is left open where the match is weak. A row's size may be missing; if present it is once, few, many or a size class.

abundance: -
v_gene: TRBV20-1
d_gene: -
j_gene: TRBJ2-1
CDR3nt: TGCAGTGCCGCTCGACTAGTATCTATCAATGGGCAGTTCTTC
CDR3aa: CSAARLVSINGQFF

abundance: -
v_gene: TRBV20-1
d_gene: TRBD1
j_gene: TRBJ2-2
CDR3nt: TGCAGTGCTCGAGGTCAGGGGGCAACCGGGGAGCTGTTTTTT
CDR3aa: CSARGQGATGELFF

abundance: -
v_gene: TRBV19
d_gene: -
j_gene: TRBJ2-2
CDR3nt: TGTGCCAGTAGTATCCCCCCCCAGGGGAAGCTGTTTTTT
CDR3aa: CASSIPPQGKLFF

abundance: few
v_gene: TRBV12-3/TRBV12-4
d_gene: -
j_gene: TRBJ1-2
CDR3nt: TGTGCCAGCAGTTTGAGTAGACGAGGGGCTAACACCTTC
CDR3aa: CASSLSRRGANTF

abundance: -
v_gene: TRBV20-1
d_gene: TRBD1
j_gene: TRBJ1-2
CDR3nt: TGCAGTGCTAGGGCAGGGGGGGTCTATGGCTACACCTTC
CDR3aa: CSARAGGVYGYTF

abundance: -
v_gene: TRBV20-1
d_gene: TRBD1
j_gene: TRBJ1-2
CDR3nt: TGCAGTGCGCAAAACAGGGGGAACTACGGCTACACCTTC
CDR3aa: CSAQNRGNYGYTF

abundance: few
v_gene: TRBV20-1
d_gene: -
j_gene: TRBJ2-5
CDR3nt: TGCAGTGCTAGAGGCCTGGGACGCTGGATCTTC
CDR3aa: CSARGLGRWIF

abundance: -
v_gene: TRBV3-1
d_gene: -
j_gene: TRBJ1-1
CDR3nt: TGTGCCAGCAGCCATGTAGCAGCCGGAGGCACTGAAGCTTTCTTT
CDR3aa: CASSHVAAGGTEAFF

abundance: many
v_gene: TRBV11-3
d_gene: TRBD2
j_gene: TRBJ2-1
CDR3nt: TGTGCCAGCAGCTTAGGAGGCCCGGGACTAGCGGGTAACAAGCAGTTCTTC
CDR3aa: CASSLGGPGLAGNKQFF

abundance: -
v_gene: TRBV11-2
d_gene: TRBD1
j_gene: TRBJ2-2
CDR3nt: TGTGCCAGCAGCCTAATACAGGGGGCCACCGGGGAGCTGTTTTTT
CDR3aa: CASSLIQGATGELFF

abundance: -
v_gene: TRBV7-9
d_gene: -
j_gene: TRBJ1-1
CDR3nt: TGTGCCAGCAGCTTAGTTGTGACCGGGAGTGAAGCTTTCTTT
CDR3aa: CASSLVVTGSEAFF

abundance: -
v_gene: TRBV6-2/TRBV6-3
d_gene: -
j_gene: TRBJ1-5
CDR3nt: TGTGCCAGCAGTTACTCGATAGTAGGCAGCAATCAGCCCCAGCATTTT
CDR3aa: CASSYSIVGSNQPQHF

abundance: -
v_gene: TRBV20-1
d_gene: -
j_gene: TRBJ1-1
CDR3nt: TGCAGTGCTAGAGATCAGGAAGGTATGAACACTGAAGCTTTCTTT
CDR3aa: CSARDQEGMNTEAFF

abundance: -
v_gene: TRBV4-2
d_gene: -
j_gene: TRBJ1-2
CDR3nt: TGTGCCAGCAGCCAAGTAATCGAGGGATCTGGCTACACCTTC
CDR3aa: CASSQVIEGSGYTF

abundance: few
v_gene: TRBV12-3/TRBV12-4
d_gene: -
j_gene: TRBJ1-3
CDR3nt: TGTGCCAGCATCGTAGGGGGACCTGGAAACACCATATATTTT
CDR3aa: CASIVGGPGNTIYF

abundance: -
v_gene: TRBV6-6
d_gene: TRBD1
j_gene: TRBJ1-1
CDR3nt: TGTGCCACCTGCGGGACAGGGAAAGAAGCTTTCTTT
CDR3aa: CATCGTGKEAFF

abundance: many
v_gene: TRBV29-1
d_gene: -
j_gene: TRBJ1-3
CDR3nt: TGCAGCGTTGAAGATCGAGTGAGAAACACCATATATTTT
CDR3aa: CSVEDRVRNTIYF

abundance: -
v_gene: TRBV11-1
d_gene: -
j_gene: TRBJ2-1
CDR3nt: TGTGCCAGCAGTTTAACCGGGAGTAAACACAATGAGCAGTTCTTC
CDR3aa: CASSLTGSKHNEQFF

abundance: many
v_gene: TRBV19
d_gene: TRBD1
j_gene: TRBJ2-7
CDR3nt: TGTGCCAGTAGTTATGCAGGGGGAGAGCAGTACTTC
CDR3aa: CASSYAGGEQYF

abundance: few
v_gene: TRBV25-1
d_gene: -
j_gene: TRBJ2-4
CDR3nt: TGTGCCACTCAGAGTGGAAACATTCAGTACTTC
CDR3aa: CATQSGNIQYF

abundance: -
v_gene: TRBV5-6
d_gene: -
j_gene: TRBJ2-7
CDR3nt: TGTGCCAGCAGCTTGGTTGGGCGGGCCTACGAGCAGTACTTC
CDR3aa: CASSLVGRAYEQYF

abundance: few
v_gene: TRBV12-3/TRBV12-4
d_gene: TRBD2
j_gene: TRBJ2-3
CDR3nt: TGTGCCAGCAGCACGACTAGCGAATACACAGATACGCAGTATTTT
CDR3aa: CASSTTSEYTDTQYF

abundance: -
v_gene: TRBV7-2
d_gene: TRBD2
j_gene: TRBJ2-3
CDR3nt: TGTGCCAGCAGCTTACTATCAGCGGGGATTAGCACAGATACGCAGTATTTT
CDR3aa: CASSLLSAGISTDTQYF

abundance: few
v_gene: TRBV7-2
d_gene: -
j_gene: TRBJ2-7
CDR3nt: TGTGCCAGCAGCTCTGCCTCCTACGAGCAGTACTTC
CDR3aa: CASSSASYEQYF

abundance: many
v_gene: TRBV2
d_gene: TRBD1
j_gene: TRBJ1-5
CDR3nt: TGTGCCAGCCTCCGGGACAGGGCGTATAGCAATCAGCCCCAGCATTTT
CDR3aa: CASLRDRAYSNQPQHF

abundance: few
v_gene: TRBV5-1
d_gene: -
j_gene: TRBJ2-1
CDR3nt: TGCGCCAGCAGCTTGGCTAGCCTGCCTTTCTACAATGAGCAGTTCTTC
CDR3aa: CASSLASLPFYNEQFF

abundance: -
v_gene: TRBV20-1
d_gene: -
j_gene: TRBJ1-1
CDR3nt: TGCAGTGCCTTAAGGCAATGGGGCACTGAAGCTTTCTTT
CDR3aa: CSALRQWGTEAFF

abundance: few
v_gene: TRBV19
d_gene: -
j_gene: TRBJ1-5
CDR3nt: TGTGCCAGTAAGATGGGAGGGAGGGCCTATAATCAGCCCCAGCATTTT
CDR3aa: CASKMGGRAYNQPQHF

abundance: -
v_gene: TRBV19
d_gene: -
j_gene: TRBJ2-2
CDR3nt: TGTGCCAGTAGTTGGGCTGAGAACACCGGGGAGCTGTTTTTT
CDR3aa: CASSWAENTGELFF